The clone carrying this TCR beta chain was recorded many times. Antigen: not known. The sample belongs to a study of CD8 T cells in ankylosing spondylitis. Study-level findings and limits: Disease-linked clones reportedly showed significant enrichment in matched ankylosing spondylitis synovial fluid.

TCRdb ran MiXCR on the 5' RACE reads and lists one entry per CDR3 protein. This table has 150,000 to 200,000 distinct CDR3 sequences, around 20% appearing once. Sample: blood, either unsorted or a sorted T cell fraction (not recorded which). The receptor was derived from a male donor with ankylosing spondylitis or in good health (not recorded which).

DNA for the CDR3: TGCAGTGCTCATGCGGGAGGTAGCACAGATACGCAGTATTTT. Translating gives CSAHAGGSTDTQYF. J is TRBJ2-3 and V is TRBV20-1; TRBD2 matches 8 bases. The length of the CDR3 is 14 residues. Per germline, CDR1 DFQATT and CDR2 SNEGSKA (reference sequence). V was clipped by 5 bases and J by 0 bases; unmatched bases: 4.